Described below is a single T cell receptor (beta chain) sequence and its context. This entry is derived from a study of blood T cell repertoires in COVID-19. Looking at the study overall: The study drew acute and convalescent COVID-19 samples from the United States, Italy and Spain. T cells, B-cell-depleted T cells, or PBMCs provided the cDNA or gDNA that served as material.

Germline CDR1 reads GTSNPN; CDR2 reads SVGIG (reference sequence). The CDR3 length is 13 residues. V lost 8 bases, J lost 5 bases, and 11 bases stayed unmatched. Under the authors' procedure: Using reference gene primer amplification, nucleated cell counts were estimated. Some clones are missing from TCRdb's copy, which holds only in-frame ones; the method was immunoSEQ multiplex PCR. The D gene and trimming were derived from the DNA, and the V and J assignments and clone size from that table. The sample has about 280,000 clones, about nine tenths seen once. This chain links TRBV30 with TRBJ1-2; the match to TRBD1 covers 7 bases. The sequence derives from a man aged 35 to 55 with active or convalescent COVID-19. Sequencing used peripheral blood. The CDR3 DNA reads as TGTGCCGGGCAGGGGGAACTGGAGTATGGCTACACCTTC. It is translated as CAGQGELEYGYTF. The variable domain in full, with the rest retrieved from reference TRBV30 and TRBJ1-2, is SQTIHQWPATLVQPVGSPLSLECTVEGTSNPNLYWYRQAAGRGLQLLFYSVGIGQISSEVPQNLSASRPQDRQFILSSKKLLLSDSGFYLCAGQGELEYGYTFGSGTRLTVV.